Detailed here is one T cell receptor beta chain. This clonotype was seen only a few times. There is no known antigen for this receptor. It has no much larger one-base neighbor in the sample; base qualities were not kept. The source of the sample is a study of T-cell reconstitution after alpha-beta-depleted transplantation in children (dated by TCRdb to between 2015 and 2016). Describing the broader study: Using TCR repertoire profiling, the study quantitatively followed how T-cell immune reconstitution unfolded in children after TCRalphabeta/CD19-depleted allogeneic hematopoietic cell transplantation.

Library preparation employed PCR. For sequencing, an Illumina HiSeq 2500 was employed. To normalize quantification of the TCRbeta repertoire, the TCR libraries were built with molecular barcoding that relied on unique molecular identifiers. TCRdb ran its own pipeline on the public reads, namely fastp trimming at Q25 and MiXCR clone calling, and kept in-frame beta chains. Identical CDR3 protein sequences are pooled into one entry, listed with their most common genes and DNA. This sample is represented by a few hundred thousand distinct CDR3 sequences; over 20% of them were singletons. Together, the top ten hold about 3.8% of the sample. The sequencing used PBMCs from the stem cell graft donor, collected from the stem cell graft. This receptor was obtained from a human donor who donated a stem cell graft to a child with acute myeloid leukemia.

The bases read TGCAGTCGATCATCGTTCTATGGCTACACCTTC. It codes for CSRSSFYGYTF. The chain is made from TRBV20-1 and TRBJ1-2; the D gene cannot be resolved reliably. There are 11 amino acids in the CDR3, from cysteine to phenylalanine inclusive. Of all the DNA, just the CDR3 is kept, 33 bases in frame from base 1. The junction carries 11 bases between V and J, which are trimmed by 8 bases and 4 bases respectively. The germline V gene (reference sequence) sets CDR1 to DFQATT and CDR2 to SNEGSKA.